Included here is one T cell receptor (beta chain) sequence, with context. Its matching antigen is unknown. The data derive from a study of T cell responses to AZD1222 COVID-19 vaccine. General observations from the study: Donors, mostly white British, included more females; clonal diversity was possibly underestimated. Spike-spanning, vaccine-associated CD4 TCRs were dominant at 160-218 and 743-854. Spike-specific TCR breadth and depth rose after two AZD1222 doses.

Second-dose recipients at about 4 or about 12 weeks were treated as one pooled group. Using immunoSEQ multiplex PCR, the repertoire was profiled, and TCRdb retains in-frame clones only, with some absent. The sample holds 95,000 to 100,000 clones, less than 85% seen once. The origin of this receptor is an adult who received the AZD1222 COVID-19 vaccine. The sample here was peripheral blood, taken 28 days after the second AZD1222 dose.

The CDR3 DNA sequence: TGTGCCAGCAGCTTAGCCTGGAGGGGGGCGCGTGAAAAACTGTTTTTT. Translating it yields CASSLAWRGAREKLFF. The V and J genes are TRBV7-9 and TRBJ1-4; tentatively, D is TRBD1 (6 bases). The germline gives CDR1 SEHNR, CDR2 FQNEAQ (reference sequence). V lost 0 bases and J 7 bases, leaving 15 bases between the germline ends. The CDR3 contains 16 residues.